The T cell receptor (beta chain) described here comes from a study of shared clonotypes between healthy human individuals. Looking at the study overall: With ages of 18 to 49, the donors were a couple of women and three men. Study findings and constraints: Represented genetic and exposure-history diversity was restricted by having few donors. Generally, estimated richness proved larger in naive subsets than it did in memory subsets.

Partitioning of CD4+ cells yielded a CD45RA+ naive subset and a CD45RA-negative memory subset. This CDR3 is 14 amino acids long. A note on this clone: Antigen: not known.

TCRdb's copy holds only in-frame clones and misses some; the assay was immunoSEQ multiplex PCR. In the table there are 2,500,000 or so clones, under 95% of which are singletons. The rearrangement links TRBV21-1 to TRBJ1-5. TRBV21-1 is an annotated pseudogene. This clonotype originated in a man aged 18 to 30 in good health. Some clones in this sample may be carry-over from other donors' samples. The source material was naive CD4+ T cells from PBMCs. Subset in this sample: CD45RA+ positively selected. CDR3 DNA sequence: TGTGCCAGCGGGGGGGGACCTAGCAATCAGCCCCAGCATTTT. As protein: CASGGGPSNQPQHF.